Following are 26 T cell receptor beta chains from one sample sequenced in a study of chemoradiotherapy in HPV16-positive cancers. The repertoire was sequenced with immunoSEQ multiplex PCR; TCRdb's copy has only in-frame clones and lacks some. Among roughly 6,100 clones, 65% to 85% were seen once, and the ten largest hold about 30%. The specimen was tumor tissue, collected from a patient who underwent chemoradiotherapy. These TCRs come from a human donor with HPV-associated anogenital cancer.

J is TRBJ2-3 and V is TRBV5-1; 9 positions agree with TRBD2. The CDR3 length is 16 residues. The V and J ends lost 0 bases and 3 bases, in that order; junction bases with no gene match: 5. The germline CDR1 and CDR2 sequences are SGHRS and YFSETQ. DNA for the CDR3: TGCGCCAGCAGCTTGGGACTAGCGGAGACTACAGATACGCAGTATTTT. Translating gives CASSLGLAETTDTQYF.

The rearrangement joins TRBV19 to TRBJ1-5; D perhaps matches TRBD1 (5 bases). The germline V gene has CDR1 LNHDA and CDR2 SQIVND (reference sequence). Trimming removed 6 bases at V and 0 bases at J, with 15 bases between. CDR3 length equals 16 residues. The CDR3 protein is CASREPGSISNQPQHF. As DNA, the CDR3 is TGTGCCAGTAGGGAACCAGGGAGTATTAGCAATCAGCCCCAGCATTTT.

This clone was observed a few times. V gene TRBV13 combines with J gene TRBJ2-3; the D gene is possibly TRBD2 (5 bases). Germline V gene sequence: CDR1 PRHDT, CDR2 FYEKMQ (reference sequence). The CDR3 covers 16 residues. V dropped 0 bases and J dropped 3 bases, with 13 bases sitting between them. CDR3 DNA: TGTGCCAGCAGCTTAGGGAGGGTTAAGGGAACAGATACGCAGTATTTT. This encodes CASSLGRVKGTDTQYF.

Here the CDR3 DNA reads TGTGCCAGCAGCCAGGGCCCCTACGGACTAGAGGGGGACAATGAGCAGTTCTTC. This sequence encodes CASSQGPYGLEGDNEQFF. The chain links TRBV14 to TRBJ2-1, with D possibly matching TRBD2 (7 bases). The V and J ends lost 3 bases and 5 bases respectively, with 23 bases between them. Per germline, CDR1 SGHDN and CDR2 FVKESK. CDR3 length equals 18 residues.

The chain has TRBV12-5 and TRBJ2-7; 7 bases fit TRBD2. Germline CDR1 is LGHNT and CDR2 is FRNRAP. The CDR3 consists of 14 residues. The V and J ends lost 6 bases and 2 bases, in that order; junction bases with no gene match: 7. The CDR3 reads CASGAQRGPYEQYF. The CDR3, as DNA: TGTGCTAGTGGCGCGCAGCGGGGTCCCTACGAGCAGTACTTC.

The gene calls are TRBV10-1 and TRBJ2-5; 10 bases map to TRBD1. Germline V gene lookup returns CDR1 WNHNN and CDR2 SYGVQD (reference sequence). The CDR3 length is 14 residues. Losses at the gene ends were 6 bases for V and 4 bases for J; bases not matched to a gene: 5. CDR3 sequence reads: CASSWTGGPETQYF. The CDR3, as DNA: TGCGCCAGCAGCTGGACAGGGGGGCCAGAGACCCAGTACTTC.

This clone was seen only once. This chain uses TRBV5-4 with TRBJ2-2, with a possible D match to TRBD1 (6 bases). This CDR3 has 13 residues. Germline CDR1 reads SGHNT; CDR2 reads YYREEE (reference sequence). Deletions cut 7 bases from V and 4 bases from J, with 11 bases between. The CDR3 DNA sequence: TGTGCCAGCGGAGAACAGGGCACCGGGGAGCTGTTTTTT. It translates to CASGEQGTGELFF.

The chain has TRBV11-2 and TRBJ1-4, with D uncertain. With 1 base removed from V and 7 bases from J, the gap between germline ends came to 4 bases. This CDR3 has 12 residues. The V gene's germline CDR1 is SGHAT and CDR2 FQNNGV. The CDR3 nucleotides are TGTGCCAGCAGCTTAGTTGGTGAAAAACTGTTTTTT. Protein sequence: CASSLVGEKLFF.

Here the CDR3 reads CASSVGQANSPLHF. CDR3 coding DNA: TGTGCCAGCAGCGTGGGACAGGCGAATTCACCCCTCCACTTT. The chain couples TRBV7-9 to TRBJ1-6; 8 bases map to TRBD1. Germline CDR1 SEHNR, CDR2 FQNEAQ (reference sequence). This CDR3 spans 14 amino acids. V shed 5 bases and J 7 bases; nucleotides not matched to a gene: 4.

The rearrangement joins TRBV5-1 to TRBJ1-5; D perhaps matches TRBD1 (5 bases). V lost 0 bases and J 0 bases, leaving 7 bases between the germline ends. Per germline, CDR1 SGHRS and CDR2 YFSETQ. The CDR3 has 15 amino acids. The CDR3 region has the DNA TGCGCCAGCAGCTTGGATGGGGGTAGCAATCAGCCCCAGCATTTT. Its protein is CASSLDGGSNQPQHF.

This chain connects TRBV6-1 to TRBJ1-2, with 8 bases matching TRBD1. Germline trimming cut 3 bases from V and 6 bases from J; bases unmatched to any gene: 3. The CDR3 has 13 residues. Germline CDR1 is MNHNS and CDR2 is SASEGT. The CDR3 spells CASSDRRGHGYTF. The CDR3 DNA follows: TGTGCCAGCAGTGACCGCAGGGGGCATGGCTACACCTTC.

By share, this clone counts as large. The chain joins TRBV6-6 to TRBJ2-1; 7 nucleotides line up with TRBD2. CDR1 is MNHNY and CDR2 is SVGAGI in the germline V gene (reference sequence). The CDR3 consists of 15 residues. The V segment lost 6 bases and the J segment 3 bases; nucleotides outside the gene matches: 8. The CDR3 loop is CASSRLWGGYNEQFF. CDR3 nucleotide sequence: TGTGCCAGCAGCCGATTATGGGGGGGCTACAATGAGCAGTTCTTC.

This clone was found once. One junction end disagrees with the germline gene, perhaps due to a read error. The chain links TRBV5-3 to TRBJ2-7; the D call may be TRBD1 or TRBD2 (5 bases each). Being an ORF, TRBV5-3 has a function that is uncertain. This CDR3 is 13 amino acids long. The CDR3 DNA reads TGTGCCAGCAGCTTGGGGGAACCCTACGAGCAGTACTTC. Its protein product is CASSLGEPYEQYF.

The J gene is TRBJ1-6, the V gene TRBV5-6; TRBD1 might be the D (5 bases). Germline CDR1 SGHDT, CDR2 YYEEEE. V lost 1 base, J lost 10 bases, and 6 bases lay in between. The CDR3 contains 12 residues. CDR3 protein: CASSLWGSPLHF. DNA for the CDR3: TGTGCCAGCAGCTTGTGGGGGTCACCCCTCCACTTT.

The J gene is TRBJ1-2, the V gene TRBV5-1, with 10 bases fitting TRBD1. In germline, CDR1 is SGHRS, CDR2 YFSETQ. V gave up 3 bases and J gave up 8 bases; unmatched junction bases: 7. The CDR3 runs to 14 residues. CDR3 amino acids: CASSSTGTGDGYTF. Here the CDR3 DNA reads TGCGCCAGCAGCTCAACGGGGACAGGGGACGGCTACACCTTC.

The rearrangement links TRBV11-3 to TRBJ1-4; D uncertain. Germline CDR1 is SGHNT and CDR2 is YENEEA. This CDR3 spans 15 amino acids. V lost 1 base and J 0 bases, leaving 6 bases between the germline ends. This CDR3 is CASSLVGATNEKLFF. CDR3 in DNA: TGTGCCAGCAGCTTAGTGGGCGCAACTAATGAAAAACTGTTTTTT.

The chain is built from TRBV6-1 and TRBJ2-7, with TRBD1 identical over 10 bases. From germline, CDR1 is MNHNS and CDR2 SASEGT. This CDR3 comprises 14 residues. The V gene end was trimmed by 7 bases and the J gene end by 5 bases; junction bases not matched to a gene: 8. CDR3 region: CASTQGQGIHEQYF. The CDR3 nucleotides read TGTGCCAGCACCCAGGGACAGGGGATTCACGAGCAGTACTTC.

The genes are TRBV20-1 and TRBJ1-1; TRBD1 agrees at 7 bases. The CDR3 length is 11 residues. V lost 3 bases, J lost 10 bases, and 5 bases stayed unmatched. Germline loops: CDR1 DFQATT, CDR2 SNEGSKA (reference sequence). CDR3 nucleotides: TGCAGTGCTAGTCAGGGGGGAAGAGCTTTCTTT. Encoded protein: CSASQGGRAFF.

V gene TRBV7-9 combines with J gene TRBJ2-1, with D maybe TRBD2 (6 bases). This CDR3 region has 14 residues. Germline values: CDR1 SEHNR, CDR2 FQNEAQ (reference sequence). The V gene lost 11 bases and the J gene lost 4 bases, with 18 bases spanning the gap. CDR3: CACELGEVYNEQFF. DNA of the CDR3: TGTGCCTGCGAGCTTGGGGAGGTATACAATGAGCAGTTCTTC.

Here the CDR3 reads CASKIGTSGTQFF. The CDR3 nucleotides read TGTGCCAGCAAAATAGGGACTAGCGGGACCCAGTTCTTC. The gene calls are TRBV28 and TRBJ2-1; 13 bases match TRBD2. Trimming removed 7 bases from V and 13 bases from J; junction bases left unmatched: 7. Germline V lookup: CDR1 MDHEN, CDR2 SYDVKM. This CDR3 contains 13 residues.

The chain employs TRBV5-6 and TRBJ2-3; D unresolved. Germline loops: CDR1 SGHDT, CDR2 YYEEEE. This CDR3 spans 15 amino acids. Trimming left V 0 bases short and J 4 bases short, with 12 bases between. The CDR3 nucleotides are TGTGCCAGCAGCTTGGTTTCCGGGTGGCCAGATACGCAGTATTTT. Amino acids: CASSLVSGWPDTQYF.

The chain joins TRBV27 to TRBJ2-5; 8 nucleotides align to TRBD2. J was trimmed by 9 bases and V by 6 bases; bases with no gene match: 15. This CDR3 has 15 amino acids. Germline values: CDR1 MNHEY, CDR2 SMNVEV (reference sequence). The CDR3 DNA is TGTGCCAGCAGCCAAGCGGGAGTGGGCGGAGGGTCCCAGTACTTC. Its protein is CASSQAGVGGGSQYF.

The chain recombines TRBV11-3 with TRBJ1-5; no definite D call. The CDR3 runs 13 residues. Trimming pared 1 base from V and 5 bases from J, leaving 6 bases between. Germline lookup yields CDR1 SGHNT and CDR2 YENEEA. The CDR3 DNA follows: TGTGCCAGCAGCTTAGTGGGTGATCAGCCCCAGCATTTT. Translating it yields CASSLVGDQPQHF.

This clone counts as large. This same CDR3 is encoded by further DNA sequences in the sample. CDR3 in amino acids: CASSQGEQGNQPQHF. DNA of the CDR3: TGCGCCAGCAGCCAAGGCGAACAGGGAAATCAGCCCCAGCATTTT. This sequence joins TRBV4-1 and TRBJ1-5, with D possibly matching TRBD1 (6 bases). This CDR3 comprises 15 residues. Germline CDR1 is MGHRA and CDR2 is YSYEKL. Trimming removed 1 base at V and 4 bases at J, with 11 bases between.

The chain combines TRBV6-1 with TRBJ2-7; D is perhaps TRBD1 (5 bases). CDR3 length equals 13 residues. V dropped 2 bases and J dropped 3 bases, with 8 bases sitting between them. Germline values: CDR1 MNHNS, CDR2 SASEGT. The CDR3 reads CASSERGVYEQYF. CDR3 in DNA: TGTGCCAGCAGTGAAAGGGGTGTCTACGAGCAGTACTTC.

The chain links TRBV7-9 to TRBJ2-2; no clear D gene. This CDR3 is built from 14 residues. V was clipped by 3 bases and J by 7 bases, with 12 bases between them. Germline V gives CDR1 SEHNR, CDR2 FQNEAQ (reference sequence). The CDR3 bases are TGTGCCAGCAGCTTTGCGGTGGTAATCGGGGAGCTGTTTTTT. It codes for CASSFAVVIGELFF.